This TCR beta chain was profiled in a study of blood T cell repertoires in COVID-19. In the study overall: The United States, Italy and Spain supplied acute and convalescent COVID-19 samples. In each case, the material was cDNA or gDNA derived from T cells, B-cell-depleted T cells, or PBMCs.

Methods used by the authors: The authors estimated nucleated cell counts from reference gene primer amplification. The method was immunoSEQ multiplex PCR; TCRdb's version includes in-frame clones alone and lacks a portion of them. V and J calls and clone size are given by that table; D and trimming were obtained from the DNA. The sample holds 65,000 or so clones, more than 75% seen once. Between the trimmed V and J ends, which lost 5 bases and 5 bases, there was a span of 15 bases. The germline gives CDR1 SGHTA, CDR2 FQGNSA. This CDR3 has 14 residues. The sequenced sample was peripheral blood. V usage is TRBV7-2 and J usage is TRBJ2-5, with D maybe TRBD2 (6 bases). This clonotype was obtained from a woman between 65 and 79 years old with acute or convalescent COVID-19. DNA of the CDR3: TGTGCCAGCAGCCCACGACTAGTAAGTGAGACCCAGTACTTC. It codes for CASSPRLVSETQYF. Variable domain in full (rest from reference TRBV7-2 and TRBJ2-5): GAGVSQSPSNKVTEKGKDVELRCDPISGHTALYWYRQSLGQGLEFLIYFQGNSAPDKSGLPSDRFSAERTGGSVSTLTIQRTQQEDSAVYLCASSPRLVSETQYFGPGTRLLVL.